A single sample gave rise to the 14 T cell receptor beta chains below, sequenced in a study of blood T cell repertoires in COVID-19. Profiled with immunoSEQ multiplex PCR; TCRdb holds only in-frame clones, not every one. The sample lists some 380,000 clones; nearly 90% were seen once. The sequenced sample was peripheral blood. These receptors were taken from a man aged 18 to 29 with active or convalescent COVID-19.

This clone was seen only once. J is TRBJ2-7 and V is TRBV21-1; TRBD2, the D gene given by the table, was not confirmed from the DNA. TRBV21-1 has pseudogene status. This CDR3 is built from 12 residues. The chain's CDR3 is CASSKESPGQYF. The CDR3 DNA is TGTGCCAGCAGCAAAGAGAGCCCGGGGCAGTACTTC.

The chain recombines TRBV19 with TRBJ1-1; maybe TRBD1 (5 bases). Germline V gene lookup returns CDR1 LNHDA and CDR2 SQIVND (reference sequence). V was cut by 3 bases and J by 2 bases, with 10 bases left in between. The CDR3 has 14 residues. The DNA for the CDR3 is TGTGCCAGTAGTATCGGGGGTGGAAACACTGAAGCTTTCTTT. This sequence encodes CASSIGGGNTEAFF. Full variable domain (remainder filled in from reference TRBV19 and TRBJ1-1): DGGITQSPKYLFRKEGQNVTLSCEQNLNHDAMYWYRQDPGQGLRLIYYSQIVNDFQKGDIAEGYSVSREKKESFPLTVTSAQKNPTAFYLCASSIGGGNTEAFFGQGTRLTVV.

The V call is TRBV14, the J call TRBJ2-7, with D hard to call. V lost 1 base, J lost 6 bases, and 4 bases lay in between. The CDR3 runs to 11 residues. CDR1 and CDR2 from the germline V gene are SGHDN and FVKESK. CDR3 loop: CASSQGGEQYF. The CDR3 DNA is TGTGCCAGCAGCCAAGGAGGCGAGCAGTACTTC. The full variable domain, rest sourced from reference TRBV14 and TRBJ2-7, is EAGVTQFPSHSVIEKGQTVTLRCDPISGHDNLYWYRRVMGKEIKFLLHFVKESKQDESGMPNNRFLAERTGGTYSTLKVQPAELEDSGVYFCASSQGGEQYFGPGTRLTVT.

This clone was observed a handful of times. V gene TRBV7-2 combines with J gene TRBJ2-7; 7 bases agree with TRBD2. V gave up 5 bases and J gave up 5 bases; unmatched junction bases: 9. The CDR3 sequence is 14 residues long. Looked up from germline, CDR1 is SGHTA and CDR2 is FQGNSA. The CDR3 loop reads CASSHLAGADEQYF. Here the CDR3 DNA reads TGTGCCAGCAGCCACCTGGCGGGAGCGGACGAGCAGTACTTC.

This chain connects TRBV12-5 to TRBJ2-2; TRBD2 is a possible D gene (6 bases). CDR3 length: 18 amino acids. Trimming stripped 7 bases from V and 3 bases from J, with 24 bases between. CDR1 is LGHNT and CDR2 is FRNRAP in the germline V gene. The CDR3 nucleotides are TGTGCTAGTGCCGAAATGTCGTCTAGCGCCCTAGACACCGGGGAGCTGTTTTTT. It translates to CASAEMSSSALDTGELFF.

This rearrangement joins TRBV12-3 or TRBV12-4 to TRBJ2-4, with D perhaps matching TRBD2 (6 bases). This CDR3 has 13 residues. Trimming took off 5 bases at V and 6 bases at J, with 11 bases between the two ends. For the CDR3, the DNA is TGTGCCAGCAGTGCTCGGGAGAGAAACATTCAGTACTTC. This translates into CASSARERNIQYF.

V gene TRBV28 combines with J gene TRBJ1-3; D is perhaps TRBD1 (6 bases). The CDR3 sequence is 19 residues long. The V end lost 1 base, the J end lost 1 base, and 20 bases lay between the germline ends. Germline CDR1 and CDR2: MDHEN and SYDVKM. The CDR3 DNA follows: TGTGCCAGCAGTTTATTCGGCTCTCCGGGGGGCGGGTCTGGAAACACCATATATTTT. Protein sequence: CASSLFGSPGGGSGNTIYF.

The chain has TRBV28 and TRBJ1-5; D call uncertain. Germline V gene sequence: CDR1 MDHEN, CDR2 SYDVKM. Trimming pared 10 bases from V and 0 bases from J, leaving 13 bases between. The CDR3 totals 14 residues. CDR3 nucleotides: TGTGCCACCCAGATTGGGAGTAGCAATCAGCCCCAGCATTTT. Translating gives CATQIGSSNQPQHF.

The rearrangement joins TRBV24-1 to TRBJ2-1; D is perhaps TRBD2 (5 bases). The CDR3 covers 15 residues. Trimming removed 3 bases from V and 7 bases from J, with 15 bases in between. The germline V gene encodes CDR1 KGHDR and CDR2 SFDVKD. CDR3 region: CATSDLVLGGNEQFF. The CDR3 coding sequence is TGTGCCACCAGTGATCTTGTACTAGGCGGGAATGAGCAGTTCTTC.

The chain links TRBV3-1 (or the pseudogene TRBV3-2) to TRBJ1-5, with a tentative D call TRBD1 (5 bases). The germline V gene has CDR1 LGHDT and CDR2 YNNKEL (reference sequence). The CDR3 covers 16 residues. Trimming took off 0 bases at V and 5 bases at J, with 14 bases between the two ends. CDR3 DNA: TGTGCCAGCAGCCAAGATCGGGGGACGACTTATCAGCCCCAGCATTTT. Encoded protein: CASSQDRGTTYQPQHF.

This chain connects TRBV19 to TRBJ2-5; TRBD1 aligns across 9 bases. This CDR3 contains 14 residues. Germline V gives CDR1 LNHDA, CDR2 SQIVND (reference sequence). V was pared by 3 bases and J by 5 bases, with 4 bases of the junction left unmatched. CDR3 amino acids: CASSIGQGSETQYF. CDR3 nucleotides: TGTGCCAGTAGTATTGGACAGGGGTCGGAGACCCAGTACTTC. Filled out from reference TRBV19 and TRBJ2-5, the complete variable domain reads DGGITQSPKYLFRKEGQNVTLSCEQNLNHDAMYWYRQDPGQGLRLIYYSQIVNDFQKGDIAEGYSVSREKKESFPLTVTSAQKNPTAFYLCASSIGQGSETQYFGPGTRLLVL.

The chain recombines TRBV14 with TRBJ1-2; D call uncertain. Trimming shortened V by 1 base and J by 5 bases, and 11 bases separated the two germline ends. Germline lookup yields CDR1 SGHDN and CDR2 FVKESK. CDR3 length: 14 residues. CDR3: CASSQGWQTYGYTF. The CDR3 coding sequence is TGTGCCAGCAGCCAAGGCTGGCAGACATATGGCTACACCTTC.

This sequence joins TRBV18 and TRBJ1-1; 9 nucleotides agree with TRBD1. CDR1 is KGHSH and CDR2 is LQKENI in the germline V gene. CDR3 length: 16 amino acids. V dropped 4 bases and J dropped 4; count of bases not matched to a gene: 10. The CDR3 DNA sequence: TGTGCCAGCTCACTCGGACAGGGGCCCCTCGGCACTGAAGCTTTCTTT. It yields the protein CASSLGQGPLGTEAFF. Based on the CDR3 plus reference TRBV18 and TRBJ1-1, the full variable domain is NAGVMQNPRHLVRRRGQEARLRCSPMKGHSHVYWYRQLPEEGLKFMVYLQKENIIDESGMPKERFSAEFPKEGPSILRIQQVVRGDSAAYFCASSLGQGPLGTEAFFGQGTRLTVV.

The rearrangement uses TRBV28 and TRBJ2-1, with 7 bases identical to TRBD2. The CDR3 extends over 16 amino acids. Germline V lookup: CDR1 MDHEN, CDR2 SYDVKM. V lost 6 bases to trimming and J lost 0 bases; unmatched junction nucleotides: 8. Written as DNA, the CDR3 is TGTGCCAGCAGCCTGGGACTACCGAGCTCCTACAATGAGCAGTTCTTC. Its translation: CASSLGLPSSYNEQFF.